Below are 25 T cell receptor beta chains sequenced from a single sample in a study of T cells after yellow fever vaccination. MiXCR, run by TCRdb on the 5' RACE reads, gives a single entry per CDR3 protein. The sample contains almost 600,000 distinct CDR3 sequences, around an eighth of which appear only once. The material sequenced was PBMCs, taken on the day of the yellow fever booster vaccination. The receptor source for this set is a man aged 25 to 45 who received the YFV17D yellow fever vaccine.

This clonotype was observed many times. This chain links TRBV5-6 with TRBJ2-4, with D unclear. The CDR3 has 15 amino acids. Per germline, CDR1 SGHDT and CDR2 YYEEEE. Trimming stripped 4 bases from V and 2 bases from J, with 13 bases between. The DNA for the CDR3 is TGTGCCAGCAGCCCGGCGACAACCTCCAAAAACATTCAGTACTTC. This encodes CASSPATTSKNIQYF.

In this sample, this clonotype turned up a few times. The V call is TRBV25-1, the J call TRBJ2-7; D might be TRBD1 (6 bases). CDR3 length: 12 amino acids. Germline CDR1 MGHDK, CDR2 SYGVNS. Trimming removed 7 bases from V and 3 bases from J, with 10 bases in between. CDR3 amino acids: CASKTGHYEQYF. The CDR3, as DNA: TGTGCCAGCAAAACGGGACACTACGAGCAGTACTTC.

J is TRBJ2-1 and V is TRBV7-2; 10 nucleotides match TRBD2. This CDR3 comprises 14 residues. V trimming: 4 bases; J trimming: 9 bases; junction bases outside the gene matches: 6. Germline values: CDR1 SGHTA, CDR2 FQGNSA. The CDR3, as DNA: TGTGCCAGCAGCTCGAGGGCTAGCGGGAGTGAGCAGTTCTTC. Its protein product is CASSSRASGSEQFF.

The CDR3 DNA reads TGTGCCAGTAGTATGTTTCTTGCGGACGGTAGCAATCAGCCCCAGCATTTT. Translation gives CASSMFLADGSNQPQHF. The rearrangement uses TRBV19 and TRBJ1-5, with D unresolved. CDR3 length: 17 amino acids. Germline CDR1 and CDR2: LNHDA and SQIVND (reference sequence). Trimming pared 3 bases from V and 0 bases from J, leaving 15 bases between.

This clonotype showed up just a few times. The CDR3 is CSVGPEGPEGEKLFF. CDR3 DNA: TGCAGCGTTGGACCAGAGGGCCCGGAAGGCGAAAAACTGTTTTTT. The chain carries TRBV29-1 and TRBJ1-4; D is undetermined. The V gene lost 4 bases and the J gene lost 8 bases, with 20 bases spanning the gap. The CDR3 is 15 amino acids. Germline CDR1 is SQVTM and CDR2 is ANQGSEA.

The chain combines TRBV15 with TRBJ2-1; the D gene is possibly TRBD1 (5 bases). The germline gives CDR1 LNHNV, CDR2 YYDKDF (reference sequence). The V end was cut by 0 bases, the J end by 15 bases, with 12 bases between. The CDR3 totals 12 residues. CDR3 DNA: TGTGCCACCAGCAGAGAGTCAGGGTGGCGGTTCTTC. Translated, it gives CATSRESGWRFF.

This chain links TRBV9 with TRBJ2-1; 7 bases line up with TRBD2. This CDR3 comprises 16 residues. Trimming removed 3 bases from V and 6 bases from J; junction bases left unmatched: 12. Per germline, CDR1 SGDLS and CDR2 YYNGEE. CDR3 DNA: TGTGCCAGCAGCGGACACCTGGCGGGAGCGGGCAATGAGCAGTTCTTC. This sequence encodes CASSGHLAGAGNEQFF.

There are a few counts of this clonotype. The chain has TRBV3-1 and TRBJ2-7; D perhaps matches TRBD1 (6 bases). Germline V gene lookup returns CDR1 LGHDT and CDR2 YNNKEL (reference sequence). This CDR3 is built from 14 residues. V lost 1 base and J 3 bases, leaving 10 bases between the germline ends. The CDR3: CASSQVQGYYEQYF. CDR3 in DNA: TGTGCCAGCAGCCAAGTACAGGGTTACTACGAGCAGTACTTC.

This clonotype has a handful of counts. The rearrangement joins TRBV20-1 to TRBJ2-2, with D hard to call. The ends were cut back, 0 bases at V and 4 bases at J, with 15 bases in the middle. The CDR3 is 16 amino acids. The germline V gene has CDR1 DFQATT and CDR2 SNEGSKA (reference sequence). This CDR3 is CSARDFRSRVTGELFF. In DNA form, the CDR3 reads TGCAGTGCTAGAGATTTTAGGTCCCGCGTCACCGGGGAGCTGTTTTTT.

This clonotype was counted at least ten times. The chain joins TRBV14 to TRBJ2-1; 8 bases agree with TRBD1. The length of the CDR3 is 14 residues. Per the germline V gene, CDR1 is SGHDN and CDR2 is FVKESK. Unmatched junction bases numbered 4, after V lost 5 bases and J lost 4 bases. CDR3 residues: CASSGQGAYNEQFF. The CDR3 DNA reads TGTGCCAGCAGCGGCCAGGGGGCTTACAATGAGCAGTTCTTC.

This clonotype has a handful of counts. The rearrangement joins TRBV7-2 to TRBJ2-7; D not resolved. V lost 5 bases to trimming and J lost 6 bases, with 11 bases between them. The length of the CDR3 is 12 residues. Germline V gives CDR1 SGHTA, CDR2 FQGNSA. DNA for the CDR3: TGTGCCAGCAGCCCTGTAGCCCGCGAGCAGTACTTC. This gives the protein CASSPVAREQYF.

This clonotype has a handful of counts. The rearrangement links TRBV5-1 to TRBJ1-2; 7 positions agree with TRBD1. Germline CDR1 SGHRS, CDR2 YFSETQ. This CDR3 has 15 amino acids. V lost 1 base to trimming and J lost 7 bases; unmatched junction nucleotides: 10. The DNA of the CDR3 is TGCGCCAGCAGCTTGTCCCAGGGGGTGTTAGGTGGCTACACCTTC. Protein product: CASSLSQGVLGGYTF.

V is TRBV25-1 and J is TRBJ2-7, with D perhaps TRBD1 (5 bases). Trimming took off 6 bases at V and 1 base at J, with 10 bases between the two ends. Germline assignment: CDR1 MGHDK and CDR2 SYGVNS. The CDR3 consists of 13 residues. The CDR3 coding sequence is TGTGCCAGCAGAGGTGGACAATCCTACGAGCAGTACTTC. Its protein is CASRGGQSYEQYF.

This clonotype has only a few counts. The J gene is TRBJ2-4, the V gene TRBV20-1; the D gene is possibly TRBD1 (6 bases). Germline values: CDR1 DFQATT, CDR2 SNEGSKA (reference sequence). The CDR3 has 14 amino acids. Trimming took 6 bases from V and 7 from J, leaving 19 bases between them. The CDR3 coding sequence is TGCAGTGCCCCCCTCTCCGGGACATTGAACATTCAGTACTTC. This sequence encodes CSAPLSGTLNIQYF.

The chain couples TRBV29-1 to TRBJ1-5, with a weak D call TRBD1 (6 bases). Trimming removed 2 bases at V and 6 bases at J, with 11 bases between. The germline V gene encodes CDR1 SQVTM and CDR2 ANQGSEA. This CDR3 is 13 amino acids long. The CDR3 nucleotides read TGCAGCGTTGAAACGGGGGCGGGTCAGCCCCAGCATTTT. This sequence encodes CSVETGAGQPQHF.

This clonotype was seen only a few times. This chain joins TRBV4-3 and TRBJ2-2; tentatively, D is TRBD1 (5 bases). Trimming removed 1 base from V and 3 bases from J, with 12 bases in between. Looked up from germline, CDR1 is LGHNA and CDR2 is YSLEER. This CDR3 spans 16 amino acids. This CDR3 is CASSQAQDRYTGELFF. The CDR3, as DNA: TGCGCCAGCAGCCAAGCTCAAGACAGATACACCGGGGAGCTGTTTTTT.

The chain couples TRBV4-3 to TRBJ2-6; the D is unclear. The V gene lost 5 bases and the J gene lost 2 bases, with 10 bases spanning the gap. The CDR3 runs 15 residues. Germline CDR1 and CDR2: LGHNA and YSLEER. The CDR3 reads CASSGEGAGANVLTF. The DNA for the CDR3 is TGCGCCAGCAGCGGGGAAGGAGCTGGGGCCAACGTCCTGACTTTC.

This clonotype showed up just a few times. The chain couples TRBV6-2 or TRBV6-3 to TRBJ2-3; D ambiguous. The CDR3 spans 15 residues. In germline, CDR1 is MNHEY, CDR2 SVGEGT. Trimming left V 8 bases short and J 1 base short, with 16 bases between. CDR3 bases: TGTGCCAGCGGTTCTCGAGGTGGGGGCACAGATACGCAGTATTTT. Translation: CASGSRGGGTDTQYF.

The sample holds a few counts of this clonotype. The V call is TRBV7-2, the J call TRBJ2-1; 15 bases fit TRBD2. Germline trimming cut 5 bases from V and 13 bases from J; bases unmatched to any gene: 6. The germline V gene encodes CDR1 SGHTA and CDR2 FQGNSA. The CDR3 extends over 14 amino acids. The CDR3 loop is CASSNGLAGGKQFF. The DNA of the CDR3 is TGTGCCAGCAGCAACGGACTAGCGGGAGGGAAACAGTTCTTC.

This clonotype was recorded a few times. The rearrangement joins TRBV6-1 to TRBJ2-1; 12 bases fit TRBD2. From germline, CDR1 is MNHNS and CDR2 SASEGT. The ends lost 6 bases at V and 6 bases at J; junction bases unmatched: 3. The CDR3 runs 14 residues. CDR3: CASRLAGGSNEQFF. The CDR3 DNA sequence: TGTGCCAGCAGGCTAGCGGGAGGGAGCAATGAGCAGTTCTTC.

In this sample, this clonotype turned up many times. The chain employs TRBV5-6 and TRBJ2-4; D possibly uses TRBD1 or TRBD2 (5 bases each). CDR1 and CDR2 from the germline V gene are SGHDT and YYEEEE. The CDR3 runs to 17 residues. V lost 1 base and J 6 bases, leaving 20 bases between the germline ends. The CDR3 is CASSLSVRVRGGNIQYF. As DNA, the CDR3 is TGTGCCAGCAGCTTGAGTGTCAGGGTGAGGGGTGGAAACATTCAGTACTTC.

This clonotype was counted between two and nine times. V gene TRBV6-2 or TRBV6-3 combines with J gene TRBJ2-1; 7 nucleotides match TRBD1. Trimming cost V 2 bases and J 7 bases; bases outside gene matches: 11. This CDR3 contains 16 residues. CDR1 MNHEY and CDR2 SVGEGT come from the germline V gene. The CDR3: CASSYPPGQRGNEQFF. CDR3 nucleotide sequence: TGTGCCAGCAGTTACCCTCCGGGACAGCGAGGTAATGAGCAGTTCTTC.

This clonotype appeared a few times. DNA for the CDR3: TGCGCCAGCAGCCATGATAGACTAGATGGCAATGAGCAGTTCTTC. Encoded protein: CASSHDRLDGNEQFF. This chain connects TRBV4-3 to TRBJ2-1; possibly TRBD2 for D (6 bases). The CDR3 extends over 15 amino acids. Germline V gene lookup returns CDR1 LGHNA and CDR2 YSLEER. Trimming removed 3 bases at V and 6 bases at J, with 15 bases between.

The CDR3 DNA sequence: TGTGCCAGCAGCGGGGACAGGTCCGACGAGCAGTACTTC. Its protein product is CASSGDRSDEQYF. The chain joins TRBV5-6 to TRBJ2-7; 8 bases are a match to TRBD1. This CDR3 has 13 amino acids. Losses at the gene ends were 4 bases for V and 5 bases for J; bases not matched to a gene: 5. CDR1 and CDR2 from the germline V gene are SGHDT and YYEEEE.

In its sample, this clonotype was seen a few times. J is TRBJ2-3 and V is TRBV4-3; TRBD2 matches 16 bases. The V segment lost 1 base and the J segment 2 bases; nucleotides outside the gene matches: 3. This CDR3 is 18 amino acids long. Germline V gene lookup returns CDR1 LGHNA and CDR2 YSLEER. As DNA, the CDR3 is TGCGCCAGCAGCCAAGTGGGACTAGCGGGAGGGCCCACAGATACGCAGTATTTT. Encoded protein: CASSQVGLAGGPTDTQYF.